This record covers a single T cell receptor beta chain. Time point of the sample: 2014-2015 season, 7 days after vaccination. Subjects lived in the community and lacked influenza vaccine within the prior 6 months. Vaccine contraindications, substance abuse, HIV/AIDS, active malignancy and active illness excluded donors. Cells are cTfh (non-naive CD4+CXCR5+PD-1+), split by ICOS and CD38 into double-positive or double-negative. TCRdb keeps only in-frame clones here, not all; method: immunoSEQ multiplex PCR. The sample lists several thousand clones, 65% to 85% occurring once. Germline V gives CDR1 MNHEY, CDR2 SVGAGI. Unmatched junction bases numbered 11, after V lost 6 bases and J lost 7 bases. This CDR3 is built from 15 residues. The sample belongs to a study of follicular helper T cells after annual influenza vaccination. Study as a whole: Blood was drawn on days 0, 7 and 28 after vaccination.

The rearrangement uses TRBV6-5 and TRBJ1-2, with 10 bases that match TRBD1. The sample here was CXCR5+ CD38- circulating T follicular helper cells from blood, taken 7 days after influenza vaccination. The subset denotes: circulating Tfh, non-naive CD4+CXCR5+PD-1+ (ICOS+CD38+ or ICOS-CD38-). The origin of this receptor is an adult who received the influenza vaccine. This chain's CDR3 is CASSTNPGTGAGYTF. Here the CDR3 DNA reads TGTGCCAGCAGCACCAACCCCGGGACAGGGGCTGGCTACACCTTC.